This T cell receptor beta chain originates from a study of blood T cells in healthy people across ages. Study-level findings and limits: Fewer expanded clones and more diversity marked long-lived versus aged donors.

V lost 4 bases to trimming and J lost 5 bases, with 11 bases between them. The length of the CDR3 is 13 residues. A J-beta primer mix and a sample-barcoded 5' primer were used in a second PCR of about 6 to 12 cycles. TCRdb used MiXCR to reprocess the 5' RACE reads, holding one entry per CDR3 protein. The data show 850,000 to 1,100,000 distinct CDR3 sequences, with around two fifths seen just once and under 15% held by the top ten. For this clonotype: The antigen is not known.

The chain is built from TRBV12-3 or TRBV12-4 and TRBJ1-1; no clear D gene. Sequences were obtained from blood. This TCR derives from a man aged 18 to 29 in good health. The CDR3 protein is CASSSPRGTEAFF. In DNA, the CDR3 is TGTGCCAGCAGTTCCCCCCGGGGAACTGAAGCTTTCTTT.